This is a list of T cell receptor beta chains from one sample in a study of T-cell reconstitution after alpha-beta-depleted transplantation in children. TCRdb reanalysed the PCR reads using MiXCR and keeps one entry per CDR3 protein. Of about 600,000 distinct CDR3 sequences in the sample, roughly 24% were seen once. The sequencing here drew on PBMCs, mostly from graft donor cells, taken 360 days after TCRalphabeta/CD19-depleted stem cell transplant. These receptors were obtained from a boy less than two years old who had a stem cell transplant for acute myeloid leukemia, so the T cells may come from the graft donor. Each CDR3 is given with its conserved first and last residue. Fields, in order: clone size, J gene, D gene, V gene, CDR3 DNA, CDR3 protein. A D gene is named only where the DNA matches it firmly. Size is stated for part of the rows, as once, few or many counts, or as a class when the clone is expanded.

once,TRBJ2-1,-,TRBV20-1,TGCAGTGCTAGAGATCTTAGTAGCCCCTCCCGAAATGAGCAGTTCTTC,CSARDLSSPSRNEQFF
-,TRBJ2-1,-,TRBV11-2,TGTGCCAGCAGCTTAGAGCTGGCCCGCTCCTACAATGAGCAGTTCTTC,CASSLELARSYNEQFF
-,TRBJ1-1,-,TRBV18,TGTGCCAGCTCACCACGAAGTACGGGTGAAGCTTTCTTT,CASSPRSTGEAFF
once,TRBJ2-1,-,TRBV15,TGTGCCACCAGCAGATTCATGAATGAGCAGTTCTTC,CATSRFMNEQFF
-,TRBJ2-1,TRBD2,TRBV7-2,TGTGCCAGCAGCTTATATCGCCTAGCGGGGGAGCAGTTCTTC,CASSLYRLAGEQFF
-,TRBJ1-5,-,TRBV25-1,TGTGCCAGCAGTGCAGGGAGCAATCAGCCCCAGCATTTT,CASSAGSNQPQHF
-,TRBJ2-4,-,TRBV28,TGTGCCAGCAGCCCCACCTCGTTTGGAAACATTCAGTACTTC,CASSPTSFGNIQYF
many,TRBJ2-6,-,TRBV29-1,TGCAGCGTTGAACACCCGAGCTCTGGGGCCAACGTCCTGACTTTC,CSVEHPSSGANVLTF
-,TRBJ2-5,-,TRBV5-6,TGTGCCAGCAGCTGGGGTAGCGGAGAAGAGACCCAGTACTTC,CASSWGSGEETQYF
few,TRBJ1-5,-,TRBV15,TGTGCCACCAGGTCGGAGGATCAGCCCCAGCATTTT,CATRSEDQPQHF
many,TRBJ2-3,-,TRBV7-8,TGTGCCAGCAGCTTCAGTCCCGGGGGGCAGTCTGATACGCAGTATTTT,CASSFSPGGQSDTQYF
-,TRBJ2-3,TRBD2,TRBV20-1,TGCAGTGCTGACGGACTAGCGGGGGGAACAGATACGCAGTATTTT,CSADGLAGGTDTQYF
few,TRBJ2-1,-,TRBV7-9,TGTGCCAGCAGCCCCCCCCGCGGGGTGTCTCAATTCAATGAGCAGTTCTTC,CASSPPRGVSQFNEQFF
-,TRBJ2-7,-,TRBV7-2,TGTGCCAGCAGCTCCGAGACGACTAGAGGGCCATACGAGCAGTACTTC,CASSSETTRGPYEQYF
many,TRBJ2-5,-,TRBV28,TGTGCCAGCAGCCCATCGATCTTGAGTGCCCAGTACTTC,CASSPSILSAQYF
few,TRBJ2-4,-,TRBV5-1,TGCGCCAGCAGGGACGGACGAACCAACATTCAGTACTTC,CASRDGRTNIQYF
few,TRBJ2-7,TRBD1,TRBV20-1,TGCAGTGCTAGTCGGGACAGAGGAAGCGAGCAGTACTTC,CSASRDRGSEQYF
few,TRBJ2-1,-,TRBV20-1,TGCAGTGCTAGAGATATGATCGGGGGGCATCTCTACAATGAGCAGTTCTTC,CSARDMIGGHLYNEQFF
-,TRBJ2-5,-,TRBV5-6,TGTGCCAGCAGCCATCACAAGCGGATACAAGAGACCCAGTACTTC,CASSHHKRIQETQYF
many,TRBJ1-1,TRBD1,TRBV6-5,TGTGCCAGCAGCCGTGGACAGGCTGAAGCTTTCTTT,CASSRGQAEAFF
-,TRBJ1-1,-,TRBV20-1,TGCAGTGCTAGGAGTCGGAGGGGGGCGCGGTACACTGAAGCTTTCTTT,CSARSRRGARYTEAFF
many,TRBJ2-1,TRBD2,TRBV7-8,TGTGCCAGCAGCTTAGGGGCTACACCCAGCAGCGGGGCCTACAATGAGCAGTTCTTC,CASSLGATPSSGAYNEQFF
-,TRBJ2-7,-,TRBV3-1,TGTGCCACCTGCCAAGATCCTCGGGGGCGAAGCTCCTACGAGCAGTACTTC,CATCQDPRGRSSYEQYF
-,TRBJ2-7,TRBD2,TRBV7-9,TGTGCCAGCAGCTTATGGCTAGCGGGGTTCTCCTACGAGCAGTACTTC,CASSLWLAGFSYEQYF
-,TRBJ2-1,-,TRBV6-5,TGTGCCAGCAGTTACGCATCGGGCCCGCTCAATGAGCAGTTCTTC,CASSYASGPLNEQFF
many,TRBJ2-7,TRBD1,TRBV11-1,TGTGCCAGCAGCAACCGGGACAGCTACGAGCAGTACTTC,CASSNRDSYEQYF
few,TRBJ1-2,-,TRBV20-1,TGCAGTGCGAGGACGGTTAACTATGGCTACACCTTC,CSARTVNYGYTF
few,TRBJ1-1,-,TRBV6-1,TGTGCCAGCAGTGAAGCGCGGGGTGGAGCTTTCTTT,CASSEARGGAFF
many,TRBJ2-7,-,TRBV4-3,TGCGCCAGCAGCCAAATAATCTACGAGCAGTACTTC,CASSQIIYEQYF
-,TRBJ2-5,-,TRBV12-3/TRBV12-4,TGTGCCAGCAGTTTAACCAGGGACGCAGGGACCCAGTACTTC,CASSLTRDAGTQYF
few,TRBJ2-7,-,TRBV5-5,TGTGCCAGCAGCGGGGGGACAGTAGCCTACGAGCAGTACTTC,CASSGGTVAYEQYF
few,TRBJ1-2,-,TRBV29-1,TGCAGCGTTGATAAGGGCCTCTATGGCTACACCTTC,CSVDKGLYGYTF
few,TRBJ2-1,-,TRBV11-3,TGTGCCAGCAGCGCGTTCCCGGGCAACCCGCGGCATGAGCAGTTCTTC,CASSAFPGNPRHEQFF
many,TRBJ2-7,-,TRBV29-1,TGCAGCGTCAAGGACAGTTTGTACGAGCAGTACTTC,CSVKDSLYEQYF
many,TRBJ1-5,-,TRBV7-2,TGTGCCAGCAGCCTCGACGGTTTTAGCAATCAGCCCCAGCATTTT,CASSLDGFSNQPQHF